One and the same sample provided the 21 T cell receptor beta chains below, sequenced in a study of a mutant IDH1 vaccine in newly diagnosed glioma. Clones were read by immunoSEQ multiplex PCR, and TCRdb kept only the in-frame ones, dropping some. The data contain 25,000 to 30,000 clones, roughly nine tenths of them seen just once; the ten biggest clones take up around 3%. These receptors have no known antigen. Time point denoted: week 5, during vaccination. Each dose delivered 300 ug of mutant IDH1 20-mer peptide subcutaneously with imiquimod. Material: peripheral blood mononuclear cells (PBMCs), obtained from a glioma patient whose treatment included an IDH1 peptide vaccine. These receptors came from a middle-aged woman with glioma. Some clones in this sample may be carry-over from other donors' samples.

The chain joins TRBV19 to TRBJ1-5; D call uncertain. This CDR3 region has 15 residues. CDR1 is LNHDA, CDR2 SQIVND, per germline (reference sequence). Trimming removed 3 bases from V and 5 bases from J, with 14 bases in between. The CDR3 region has the DNA TGTGCCAGTAGTATTCTAGGGTCCCCAGATCAGCCCCAGCATTTT. Amino acids: CASSILGSPDQPQHF.

The chain combines TRBV7-3 with TRBJ2-7; a weak D match, TRBD1 (6 bases). V was pared by 4 bases and J by 0 bases, with 13 bases between. The CDR3 runs 15 residues. Germline V gene lookup returns CDR1 SGHTA and CDR2 FQGTGA. As DNA, the CDR3 is TGTGCCAGCAGCTCCAATCCGGACAGCTCCTACGAGCAGTACTTC. Its protein is CASSSNPDSSYEQYF.

J is TRBJ2-2 and V is TRBV28; the D gene is possibly TRBD2 (6 bases). The germline V and J ends were trimmed by 6 bases and 2 bases, with 13 bases remaining between them. CDR3 length equals 15 residues. Germline V gene lookup returns CDR1 MDHEN and CDR2 SYDVKM. The CDR3 spells CASSRDLGNTGELFF. CDR3 DNA sequence: TGTGCCAGCAGCAGGGACTTGGGAAACACCGGGGAGCTGTTTTTT.

The gene calls are TRBV19 and TRBJ2-1; 11 positions agree with TRBD2. V shed 3 bases, J shed 7 bases, and the junction held 14 bases outside the gene matches. This CDR3 is 18 amino acids long. Germline CDR1 reads LNHDA; CDR2 reads SQIVND (reference sequence). The CDR3 DNA is TGTGCCAGTAGTATCGGTAGCGGGAGGGCATTAGGGAGGAATGAGCAGTTCTTC. Protein: CASSIGSGRALGRNEQFF.

This chain links TRBV7-9 with TRBJ2-3; D uncertain. Germline V CDR1 and CDR2: SEHNR, FQNEAQ (reference sequence). This CDR3 is built from 14 residues. Trimming left V 5 bases short and J 3 bases short, with 12 bases between. CDR3 sequence reads: CASSENIGTDTQYF. The CDR3 DNA is TGTGCCAGCAGCGAAAACATAGGGACAGATACGCAGTATTTT.

This clone came up a few times. The chain joins TRBV10-3 to TRBJ1-1; D perhaps matches TRBD1 (5 bases). This CDR3 contains 14 residues. V was cut by 6 bases and J by 3 bases, with 14 bases left in between. Germline values: CDR1 ENHRY, CDR2 SYGVKD. The CDR3 sequence is CAISGPGRDTEAFF. DNA for the CDR3: TGTGCCATCAGCGGTCCAGGGCGGGACACTGAAGCTTTCTTT.

This clone appeared a few times. This chain connects TRBV5-6 to TRBJ2-1; TRBD2 matches 10 bases. The trim removed 1 base at V and 8 bases at J, leaving 3 bases unmatched. Germline CDR1 SGHDT, CDR2 YYEEEE. This CDR3 contains 14 residues. This CDR3 is CASSLTSGNYEQFF. In nucleotides, the CDR3 is TGTGCCAGCAGCTTGACTAGCGGGAATTATGAGCAGTTCTTC.

The chain has TRBV6-1 and TRBJ1-2; D not certain. Germline CDR1 is MNHNS and CDR2 is SASEGT. Trimming stripped 10 bases from V and 4 bases from J, with 1 base between. The CDR3 covers 8 residues. The DNA of the CDR3 is TGTGCCACCTATGGCTACACCTTC. It is translated as CATYGYTF.

Worth noting for this clone: The junction and the germline gene differ at one end; a read error may be behind it. The sample contains more than one DNA sequence encoding this CDR3. CDR3 in DNA: TGTGCCAGCAGCTTAGGGCGCGGACAGAGTAATCAGCCTCAGCATTTT. Its translation: CASSLGRGQSNQPQHF. The rearrangement links TRBV7-8 to TRBJ1-5, with D perhaps matching TRBD1 (6 bases). The CDR3 consists of 16 residues. Germline V gene lookup returns CDR1 SGHVS and CDR2 FQNEAQ.

The chain carries TRBV4-1 and TRBJ2-7; 10 bases are a match to TRBD2. The CDR3 has 15 residues. Germline loops: CDR1 MGHRA, CDR2 YSYEKL. Trimming at V came to 0 bases and at J to 4 bases, leaving 3 bases not matched to a gene. DNA of the CDR3: TGCGCCAGCAGCCAAGAGAGCGGGAGGGGATACGAGCAGTACTTC. It yields the protein CASSQESGRGYEQYF.

This chain connects TRBV5-1 to TRBJ1-5; 8 nucleotides agree with TRBD1. J lost 5 bases, V lost 5 bases, and 12 bases had no gene match. The CDR3 has 16 amino acids. Germline V gives CDR1 SGHRS, CDR2 YFSETQ. CDR3 loop: CASSLEGGTGDQPQHF. DNA for the CDR3: TGCGCCAGCAGTCTGGAGGGCGGGACAGGCGATCAGCCCCAGCATTTT.

V gene TRBV6-6 combines with J gene TRBJ1-1, with unresolved D. The length of the CDR3 is 13 residues. Germline CDR1 MNHNY, CDR2 SVGAGI (reference sequence). The V end lost 2 bases, the J end lost 6 bases, and 10 bases lay between the germline ends. The CDR3 protein is CASSYPGSSEAFF. The CDR3 region has the DNA TGTGCCAGCAGTTACCCGGGTAGCTCTGAAGCTTTCTTT.

Details on this clone: The germline gene is not matched at one end of the junction; a read error may be the cause. The CDR3 DNA reads as TGTGCCAGCACCTACAGGGGGTCCCCATACTTT. Its translation: CASTYRGSPYF. The rearrangement uses TRBV27 and TRBJ2-3; 8 bases are a match to TRBD1. The CDR3 contains 11 residues. Germline V lookup: CDR1 MNHEY, CDR2 SMNVEV (reference sequence).

The V gene is TRBV18, the J gene TRBJ1-1; D gene ambiguous. The CDR3 is 14 residues long. Germline CDR1 reads KGHSH; CDR2 reads LQKENI. The ends were cut back, 0 bases at V and 4 bases at J, with 9 bases in the middle. CDR3 nucleotides: TGTGCCAGCTCACCACCGGCTGCTCCCACTGAAGCTTTCTTT. It is translated as CASSPPAAPTEAFF.

The chain combines TRBV23-1 with TRBJ2-1, with 8 positions matching TRBD2. TRBV23-1 is flagged as an ORF with uncertain function. The CDR3 is 14 amino acids. V was pared by 10 bases and J by 1 base, with 6 bases of the junction left unmatched. In nucleotides, the CDR3 is TGCGCCACCAGGACTAGCCGATCCTACAATGAGCAGTTCTTC. It is translated as CATRTSRSYNEQFF.

This chain uses TRBV9 with TRBJ2-5; D assignment may be TRBD1 or TRBD2 (5 bases each). Germline CDR1 reads SGDLS; CDR2 reads YYNGEE. The CDR3 has 13 amino acids. Trimming cost V 2 bases and J 4 bases, with 9 bases left between them. The CDR3 region has the DNA TGTGCCAGCAGCGTTGCTGGGGGAGAGACCCAGTACTTC. This sequence encodes CASSVAGGETQYF.

The CDR3 bases are TGTGCCAGCAGCCCAGATGGGACAGGGCGTGAAAAACTGTTTTTT. Residues: CASSPDGTGREKLFF. V gene TRBV7-2 combines with J gene TRBJ1-4; 9 nucleotides line up with TRBD1. Germline V gene sequence: CDR1 SGHTA, CDR2 FQGNSA. Germline trimming cut 5 bases from V and 7 bases from J; bases unmatched to any gene: 8. This CDR3 contains 15 residues.

This clone was seen only a few times. CDR3 region: CASSTQGLEQYF. DNA for the CDR3: TGTGCCAGCAGTACACAGGGTCTCGAGCAGTACTTC. The chain joins TRBV6-5 to TRBJ2-7; D possibly corresponds to TRBD1 (6 bases). CDR3 length equals 12 residues. CDR1 and CDR2 (germline): MNHEY, SVGAGI. Trimming removed 5 bases from V and 6 bases from J, with 11 bases in between.

This sequence joins TRBV5-1 and TRBJ1-3; 8 nucleotides line up with TRBD1. The CDR3 has 17 residues. CDR1 and CDR2 (germline): SGHRS, YFSETQ. The trim removed 2 bases at V and 0 bases at J, leaving 7 bases unmatched. The CDR3 protein is CASSLEGQAFSGNTIYF. The CDR3, as DNA: TGCGCCAGCAGCTTAGAGGGACAGGCGTTCTCTGGAAACACCATATATTTT.

The rearrangement joins TRBV29-1 to TRBJ1-3; D gene ambiguous. The germline gives CDR1 SQVTM, CDR2 ANQGSEA. This CDR3 region has 12 residues. Trimming took 4 bases from V and 6 from J, leaving 10 bases between them. As DNA, the CDR3 is TGCAGCGTTGCCCCGGGCGAAAACACCATATATTTT. Protein sequence: CSVAPGENTIYF.

CDR3 nucleotide sequence: TGTGCCAGCAGTGGAGCGGGGCCCACAGATACGCAGTATTTT. Residues: CASSGAGPTDTQYF. The rearrangement uses TRBV25-1 and TRBJ2-3; 7 bases match TRBD2. V shed 4 bases, J shed 2 bases, and the junction held 3 bases outside the gene matches. From germline, CDR1 is MGHDK and CDR2 SYGVNS. This CDR3 contains 14 residues.